This is a list of T cell receptor beta chains from one sample in a study of T cells in Graves' hyperthyroidism and ophthalmopathy. A single record per CDR3 protein comes from TCRdb applying MiXCR to the multiplex PCR reads. The sample gives under 400,000 distinct CDR3 sequences, 18% of which show up once; approximately 49% is in the top ten. Sequencing input: blood. The source is a woman between 50 and 59 years old with Graves' hyperthyroidism. Each CDR3 is given with its conserved first and last residue. D genes are given only for firm matches. Only part of the rows carry a size: once, few, many, or a class if the clone is expanded.

many | TRBJ2-3 | TRBD2 | TRBV12-3/TRBV12-4 | 14 | CASSPGLATDTQYF | TGTGCCAGCAGTCCAGGACTAGCAACGGATACGCAGTATTTT
many | TRBJ2-1 | - | TRBV7-9 | 13 | CASSSIETGEQFF | TGTGCCAGCAGCTCCATCGAGACGGGTGAGCAGTTCTTC
- | TRBJ2-7 | - | TRBV12-3/TRBV12-4 | 14 | CASSLGQGWGEQYF | TGTGCCAGCAGTTTGGGCCAGGGGTGGGGCGAGCAGTACTTC
- | TRBJ1-6 | - | TRBV28 | 15 | CASSPDRTYNSPLHF | TGTGCCAGCAGCCCGGACAGAACCTATAATTCACCCCTCCACTTT
many | TRBJ1-5 | - | TRBV6-2/TRBV6-3 | 15 | CASCPGVGSNQPQHF | TGTGCCAGCTGTCCTGGGGTGGGCAGCAATCAGCCCCAGCATTTT
many | TRBJ2-1 | TRBD2 | TRBV28 | 15 | CASSSLAGDGNEQFF | TGTGCCAGCAGTTCCTTAGCGGGAGACGGCAATGAGCAGTTCTTC
many | TRBJ1-1 | - | TRBV30 | 11 | CAWSVLTEAFF | TGTGCCTGGAGTGTACTCACTGAAGCTTTCTTT
few | TRBJ2-7 | - | TRBV20-1 | 13 | CSARLDYTYEQYF | TGCAGTGCTAGATTGGACTATACCTACGAGCAGTACTTC
- | TRBJ1-1 | TRBD1 | TRBV5-1 | 16 | CASGYGTGGVNTEAFF | TGCGCCAGCGGGTACGGGACAGGGGGAGTGAACACTGAAGCTTTCTTT
many | TRBJ2-1 | TRBD2 | TRBV20-1 | 18 | CSARDSSSASGRASEQFF | TGCAGTGCTAGAGATTCCTCCTCCGCTAGCGGGAGGGCCTCCGAGCAGTTCTTC
once | TRBJ2-1 | TRBD2 | TRBV15 | 16 | CATSRAPISGGVEQFF | TGTGCCACCAGCAGAGCCCCCATATCGGGGGGGGTTGAGCAGTTCTTC
many | TRBJ1-5 | - | TRBV28 | 14 | CASSLWDTNQPQHF | TGTGCCAGCAGTTTATGGGACACCAATCAGCCCCAGCATTTT
many | TRBJ1-1 | - | TRBV5-1 | 16 | CASSQGHTNPPPEAFF | TGCGCCAGCAGCCAGGGTCACACCAACCCTCCCCCTGAAGCTTTCTTT
- | TRBJ2-7 | TRBD2 | TRBV6-1 | 14 | CASSAGLASYEQYF | TGTGCCAGCAGTGCCGGACTAGCGTCCTACGAGCAGTACTTC
many | TRBJ2-5 | TRBD1 | TRBV6-2/TRBV6-3 | 14 | CASSSQGVQETQYF | TGTGCCAGCAGTTCCCAGGGGGTCCAAGAGACCCAGTACTTC
few | TRBJ2-1 | TRBD2 | TRBV11-2 | 14 | CANSFFAGGNEQFF | TGTGCCAACAGCTTTTTTGCGGGGGGCAATGAGCAGTTCTTC
- | TRBJ2-5 | TRBD2 | TRBV10-3 | 16 | CAISELLAGGGETQYF | TGTGCCATCAGTGAGTTACTAGCGGGAGGAGGTGAGACCCAGTACTTC
- | TRBJ2-3 | TRBD1 | TRBV7-8 | 14 | CASSLANGQGFWYF | TGTGCCAGCAGCTTAGCTAACGGACAGGGATTTTGGTATTTT
many | TRBJ2-5 | - | TRBV2 | 14 | CASSPDTHQETQYF | TGTGCCAGCAGTCCTGACACCCACCAAGAGACCCAGTACTTC
- | TRBJ1-1 | - | TRBV5-1 | 12 | CASSFGGPEAFF | TGCGCCAGCAGCTTCGGGGGACCTGAAGCTTTCTTT
- | TRBJ1-1 | - | TRBV12-5 | 13 | CASGSGPPHEAFF | TGTGCTAGTGGTTCGGGCCCCCCACACGAAGCTTTCTTT
many | TRBJ1-1 | - | TRBV30 | 13 | CAWSFQGNTEAFF | TGTGCCTGGAGTTTCCAGGGGAACACTGAAGCTTTCTTT
- | TRBJ2-2 | - | TRBV5-1 | 16 | CASSPSGQWNTGELFF | TGCGCCAGCAGCCCATCGGGACAATGGAACACCGGGGAGCTGTTTTTT
- | TRBJ2-5 | - | TRBV5-1 | 16 | CASSLGHRANQETQYF | TGCGCCAGCAGCTTGGGCCATAGGGCCAACCAAGAGACCCAGTACTTC
many | TRBJ2-1 | - | TRBV28 | 13 | CASSLGTGFKQFF | TGTGCCAGCAGTTTAGGGACCGGTTTTAAGCAGTTCTTC
few | TRBJ1-4 | TRBD1 | TRBV5-1 | 14 | CASRSGGADEKLFF | TGCGCCAGCCGGTCAGGGGGCGCGGATGAAAAACTGTTTTTT
- | TRBJ2-6 | TRBD2 | TRBV2 | 19 | CATQALLAGGPKWANVLTF | TGTGCCACCCAGGCCTTACTAGCGGGGGGGCCGAAGTGGGCCAACGTCCTGACTTTC
- | TRBJ1-3 | - | TRBV5-1 | 15 | CASRRGVDSGNTIYF | TGCGCCAGCAGGAGGGGAGTGGATTCTGGAAACACCATATATTTT
- | TRBJ2-7 | TRBD2 | TRBV9 | 14 | CASSEGLDFYEQYF | TGTGCCAGCAGCGAGGGACTAGATTTCTACGAGCAGTACTTC
- | TRBJ2-1 | - | TRBV30 | 13 | CAWSEGSYNEQFF | TGTGCCTGGAGTGAGGGCTCCTACAATGAGCAGTTCTTC
many | TRBJ2-7 | TRBD2 | TRBV12-3/TRBV12-4 | 15 | CASSLGLAGAVEQYF | TGTGCCAGCAGTTTAGGTCTAGCGGGAGCGGTCGAGCAGTACTTC
once | TRBJ1-4 | TRBD1 | TRBV9 | 16 | CASSVGAGQGSEKLFF | TGTGCCAGCAGCGTAGGTGCAGGACAGGGGAGTGAAAAACTGTTTTTT
many | TRBJ1-1 | - | TRBV5-1 | 15 | CASSLQVTENTEAFF | TGCGCCAGCAGCTTGCAGGTTACCGAGAACACTGAAGCTTTCTTT
few | TRBJ2-2 | TRBD1 | TRBV24-1 | 16 | CATSDAQGWSTGELFF | TGTGCCACCAGTGATGCACAGGGGTGGAGCACCGGGGAGCTGTTTTTT
few | TRBJ2-7 | TRBD1 | TRBV7-9 | 17 | CASSLAPGTGPYYEQYF | TGTGCCAGCAGCTTAGCGCCGGGGACAGGGCCCTACTACGAGCAGTACTTC
- | TRBJ2-7 | TRBD1 | TRBV5-1 | 15 | CASSLGGQGSYEQYF | TGCGCCAGCAGCTTGGGCGGACAGGGCTCCTACGAGCAGTACTTC
many | TRBJ2-5 | - | TRBV3-1 | 12 | CAIPGTGETQYF | TGTGCCATCCCAGGGACGGGGGAGACCCAGTACTTC
many | TRBJ2-5 | TRBD2 | TRBV12-5 | 18 | CASGLVREVSLSPETQYF | TGTGCTAGTGGTTTGGTACGGGAGGTCAGCCTTTCCCCAGAGACCCAGTACTTC
many | TRBJ1-4 | TRBD1 | TRBV11-3 | 16 | CASSLSPRTGGEKLFF | TGTGCCAGCAGCTTATCCCCTCGGACAGGAGGTGAAAAACTGTTTTTT
once | TRBJ2-7 | - | TRBV20-1 | 14 | CSAVRGQGPYEQYF | TGCAGTGCCGTCCGGGGCCAGGGGCCGTACGAGCAGTACTTC
many | TRBJ1-4 | - | TRBV3-1 | 17 | CASSQDSPRWGNEKLFF | TGTGCCAGCAGCCAAGATTCGCCCAGGTGGGGTAATGAAAAACTGTTTTTT
few | TRBJ2-1 | TRBD2 | TRBV19 | 14 | CASTVPSGSNEQFF | TGTGCCAGTACAGTCCCTAGCGGGAGCAATGAGCAGTTCTTC
many | TRBJ1-2 | - | TRBV6-5 | 14 | CASSYSARSDGYTF | TGTGCCAGCAGTTACTCGGCGAGGAGCGATGGCTACACCTTC
many | TRBJ2-2 | - | TRBV12-3/TRBV12-4 | 14 | CASSLLGDTGELFF | TGTGCCAGCAGTTTGTTAGGGGACACCGGGGAGCTGTTTTTT
many | TRBJ1-5 | - | TRBV12-3/TRBV12-4 | 14 | CASALGIGNQPQHF | TGTGCCAGCGCCCTGGGCATAGGCAATCAGCCCCAGCATTTT